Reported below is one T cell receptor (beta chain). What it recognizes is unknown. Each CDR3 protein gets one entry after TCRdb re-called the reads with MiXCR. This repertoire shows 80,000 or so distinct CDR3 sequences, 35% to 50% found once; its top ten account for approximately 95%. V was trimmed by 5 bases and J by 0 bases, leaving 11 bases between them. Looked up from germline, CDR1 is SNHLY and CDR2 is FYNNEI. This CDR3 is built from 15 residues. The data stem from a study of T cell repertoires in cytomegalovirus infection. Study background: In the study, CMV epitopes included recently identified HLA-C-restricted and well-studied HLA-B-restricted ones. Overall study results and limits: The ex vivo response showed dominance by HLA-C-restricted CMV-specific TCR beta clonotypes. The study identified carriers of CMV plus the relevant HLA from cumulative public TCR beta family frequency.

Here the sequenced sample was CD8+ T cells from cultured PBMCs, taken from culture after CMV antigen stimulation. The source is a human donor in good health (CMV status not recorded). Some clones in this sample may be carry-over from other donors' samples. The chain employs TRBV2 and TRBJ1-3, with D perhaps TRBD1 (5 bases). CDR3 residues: CASSQDSFSGNTIYF. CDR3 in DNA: TGTGCCAGCAGTCAAGACAGTTTCTCTGGAAACACCATATATTTT. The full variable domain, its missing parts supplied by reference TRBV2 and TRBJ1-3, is EPEVTQTPSHQVTQMGQEVILRCVPISNHLYFYWYRQILGQKVEFLVSFYNNEISEKSEIFDDQFSVERPDGSNFTLKIRSTKLEDSAMYFCASSQDSFSGNTIYFGEGSWLTVV.